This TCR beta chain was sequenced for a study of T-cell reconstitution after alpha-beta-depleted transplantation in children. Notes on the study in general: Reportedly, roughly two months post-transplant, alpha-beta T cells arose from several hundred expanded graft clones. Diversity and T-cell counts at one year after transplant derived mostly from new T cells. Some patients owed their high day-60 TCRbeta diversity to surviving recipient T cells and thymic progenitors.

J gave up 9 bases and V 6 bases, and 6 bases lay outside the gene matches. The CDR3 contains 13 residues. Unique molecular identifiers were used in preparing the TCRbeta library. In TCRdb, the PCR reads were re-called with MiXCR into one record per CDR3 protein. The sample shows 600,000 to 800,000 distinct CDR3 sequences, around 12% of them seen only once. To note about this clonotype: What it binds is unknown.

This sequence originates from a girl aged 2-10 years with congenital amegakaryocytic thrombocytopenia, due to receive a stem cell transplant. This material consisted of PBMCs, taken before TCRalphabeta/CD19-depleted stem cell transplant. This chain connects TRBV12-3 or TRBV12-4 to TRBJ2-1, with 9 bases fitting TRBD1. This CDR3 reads CASRTGGLGEQFF. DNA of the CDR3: TGTGCCAGCAGAACAGGGGGCCTCGGTGAGCAGTTCTTC.